These T cell receptor beta chains were read from a single sample in a study of OX40 agonist ivuxolimab in advanced cancers. Using immunoSEQ multiplex PCR, the repertoire was profiled, and TCRdb retains in-frame clones only, with some absent. Here the sample spans 60,000 to 75,000 clones, over 75% being singletons. The material was CD4+ or CD8+ T cells sorted from blood, obtained in a trial of the OX40 agonist ivuxolimab. The receptors stem from an adult with an advanced solid tumor such as melanoma, head and neck, liver or kidney cancer. Each CDR3 is given with its conserved first and last residue. D genes are given only for firm matches. The size of a clone is reported for some rows only, either as once, few or many, or as a class for expanded clones.

J gene,D gene,clone size,V gene,CDR3 DNA,CDR3 protein
TRBJ2-7,TRBD1,NA,TRBV2,TGTGCCAGCAGGCCGCGGACAGGGGGTCAGGACGAGCAGTACTTC,CASRPRTGGQDEQYF
TRBJ1-2,TRBD1,NA,TRBV19,TGTGCCAGTAGCGAACGGGACAGAGTATATGGCTACACCTTC,CASSERDRVYGYTF
TRBJ1-4,TRBD1,NA,TRBV30,TGTGCCTGGAGTGTGTTAGGGGGCCCTAATGAAAAACTGTTTTTT,CAWSVLGGPNEKLFF
TRBJ2-7,TRBD1,few,TRBV18,TGTGCCAGCTCACTCGGGTACAGGGGGCGCGGGGCCGAGCAGTACTTC,CASSLGYRGRGAEQYF
TRBJ2-2,NA,NA,TRBV29-1,TGCAGCGTTGATTCTGGGACCGGGGAGCTGTTTTTT,CSVDSGTGELFF
TRBJ2-7,NA,NA,TRBV11-3,TGTGCCAGCAGCTTAGGGGGCGGGGACCTCTACGAGCAGTACTTC,CASSLGGGDLYEQYF
TRBJ2-1,NA,NA,TRBV29-1,TGCAGCGTTTATGTAAGGCCTAAGGGGGGGGTCCTTGATGAGCAGTTCTTC,CSVYVRPKGGVLDEQFF
TRBJ2-2,TRBD1,NA,TRBV19,TGTGCCATTCAGGGGGTCGCCGGGGAGCTGTTTTTT,CAIQGVAGELFF
TRBJ2-3,TRBD2,NA,TRBV9,TGTGCCAGCAGCGTGCAGGCCGGGGGGGCAGATACGCAGTATTTT,CASSVQAGGADTQYF
TRBJ1-2,NA,NA,TRBV6-1,TGTGCCAGCAGTGAAGAACAGGCCAACTATGGCTACACCTTC,CASSEEQANYGYTF
TRBJ2-1,NA,NA,TRBV6-1,TGTGCCAGCAGTGCGGGACCTAGAGGCGTAAGGGCGCAGTTCTTC,CASSAGPRGVRAQFF
TRBJ2-5,TRBD2,NA,TRBV9,TGTGCCAGCAGCGTAGGTCAACTAGCGGGGGGAGAGACCCAGTACTTC,CASSVGQLAGGETQYF
TRBJ2-3,NA,NA,TRBV15,TGTGCCACCAGCAGTAGGACAGTGGTCACAGATACGCAGTATTTT,CATSSRTVVTDTQYF
TRBJ2-2,TRBD1,NA,TRBV6-1,TGTGCCAGCAGGGGGACAGCCTCGGGCACCGGGGAGCTGTTTTTT,CASRGTASGTGELFF
TRBJ2-3,NA,NA,TRBV21-1,TGTGCCAGCAGCAAATCGTACTGCACTAGCACAGATACGCAGTATTTT,CASSKSYCTSTDTQYF
TRBJ1-5,NA,once,TRBV6-6,TGTGCCAGCATTGACGTTGGCAATCAGCCCCAGCATTTT,CASIDVGNQPQHF
TRBJ2-3,NA,NA,TRBV6-5,TGTGCCAGCAGTCCTCATTACACAGATACGCAGTATTTT,CASSPHYTDTQYF
TRBJ2-7,TRBD1,NA,TRBV11-2,TGTGCCAGCAGCTTATCTGAGACAGGGACCTACGAGCAGTACTTC,CASSLSETGTYEQYF
TRBJ2-3,TRBD1,few,TRBV7-2,TGTGCCAGCAGTATCACAGGGGGTGGGGATACGCAGTATTTT,CASSITGGGDTQYF
TRBJ2-3,TRBD2,NA,TRBV29-1,TGCAGCGCCGCGCCGGGACTAAGAACAGATACGCAGTATTTT,CSAAPGLRTDTQYF
TRBJ2-4,NA,NA,TRBV6-5,TGTGCCAGCAGCAGCCTGGAGTTAAACATTCAGTACTTC,CASSSLELNIQYF
TRBJ1-1,NA,NA,TRBV7-3,TGTGCCAGCAGCTCCCAGGGGACGGGCACTGAAGCTTTCTTT,CASSSQGTGTEAFF
TRBJ2-5,NA,NA,TRBV5-1,TGCGCCAGCAGCTTGGTTGGGGGTAGGGAGACCCAGTACTTC,CASSLVGGRETQYF
TRBJ2-4,TRBD1,few,TRBV5-8,TGTGCCAGCAGCCAACTCCGGGACAGGGTCTCAAACATTCAGTACTTC,CASSQLRDRVSNIQYF
TRBJ1-1,TRBD1,many,TRBV7-8,TGTGCCAGCAGCCGCGGCAGGGGGACGAACACTGAAGCTTTCTTT,CASSRGRGTNTEAFF
TRBJ1-2,NA,NA,TRBV6-1,TGTGCCAGCAGCCGCCACGGCGGAATATATGGCTACACCTTC,CASSRHGGIYGYTF
TRBJ2-2,TRBD1,NA,TRBV7-2,TGTGCCAGCAGCTTAGTTCAGGGGGCGCAAGGCGGGGAGCTGTTTTTT,CASSLVQGAQGGELFF
TRBJ2-6,NA,NA,TRBV5-1,TGCGCCAGCAGCTATTCGGGACGGATCTCTGGGGCCAACGTCCTGACTTTC,CASSYSGRISGANVLTF
TRBJ1-2,NA,NA,TRBV2,TGTGCCAGCAGTACGACTCCCGGGGGCTATGGCTACACCTTC,CASSTTPGGYGYTF
TRBJ2-5,TRBD1,NA,TRBV5-1,TGCGCCAGCAGCTCAGGACAGGGGAAAGAGACCCAGTACTTC,CASSSGQGKETQYF
TRBJ2-5,TRBD2,NA,TRBV28,TGTGCCAGCTCCCTAGCGGGGGGGGAAGAGACCCAGTACTTC,CASSLAGGEETQYF
TRBJ2-1,NA,NA,TRBV7-8,TGTGCCAGCAGCTTAGCTTTCCAAGAGAGTGAGCAGTTCTTC,CASSLAFQESEQFF
TRBJ1-1,TRBD1,NA,TRBV10-3,TGTGCCATCAGTGAAGGACAGGGGGCTGAAGCTTTCTTT,CAISEGQGAEAFF
TRBJ1-2,TRBD1,NA,TRBV6-1,TGTGCCAGCACATTTGAGGGGGCCCTTAACTATGGCTACACCTTC,CASTFEGALNYGYTF
TRBJ1-6,NA,NA,TRBV15,TGTGCCACCAGCAGAGATAAGGGAGTAAATTCACCCCTCCACTTT,CATSRDKGVNSPLHF
TRBJ1-6,NA,NA,TRBV5-6,TGTGCCAGCAGCTTGGGCCGGCAGGGTTGGTCACCCCTCCACTTT,CASSLGRQGWSPLHF
TRBJ2-7,NA,NA,TRBV5-4,TGTGCCAGCAGCTTGGCCGGTCGTGGGCGGTACGAGCAGTACTTC,CASSLAGRGRYEQYF
TRBJ2-7,TRBD1,NA,TRBV14,TGTGCCAGCAGCCAAAGGCAGGGGGCTTACGAGCAGTACTTC,CASSQRQGAYEQYF
TRBJ2-1,NA,NA,TRBV5-4,TGTGCCAGCAGCTTGAACCTTGCCTACAATGAGCAGTTCTTC,CASSLNLAYNEQFF
TRBJ1-2,NA,few,TRBV28,TGTGCCAGCACCAGGGGCGCAGGAGGCTACACCTTC,CASTRGAGGYTF
TRBJ1-1,NA,NA,TRBV10-1,TGCGCCAGCAGTGGATTGGGGTCGGGGACTGAAGCTTTCTTT,CASSGLGSGTEAFF
TRBJ1-5,NA,NA,TRBV18,TGTGCCAGCTCACTCTTAAGTGGGCTAGGCCAGCCCCAGCATTTT,CASSLLSGLGQPQHF
TRBJ2-4,NA,NA,TRBV29-1,TGCAGCGTTGAAGAAGGTGTGGTTGGAGGCATTCAGTACTTC,CSVEEGVVGGIQYF
TRBJ1-2,NA,NA,TRBV6-6,TGTGCCAGCAGCATCCTGAGAGTAAACTATGGCTACACCTTC,CASSILRVNYGYTF
TRBJ1-5,NA,NA,TRBV7-2,TGTGCCAGCAGCCCTTGGCGGGAGAGAGATCAGCCCCAGCATTTT,CASSPWRERDQPQHF
TRBJ2-1,TRBD2,NA,TRBV4-2,TGTGCCAGCAGCCAAGGCGCGGGGGGCTCCTACAATGAGCAGTTCTTC,CASSQGAGGSYNEQFF
TRBJ2-6,NA,NA,TRBV19,TGTGCCAGTAGTATCTACTCTGGGGCCAACGTCCTGACTTTC,CASSIYSGANVLTF
TRBJ2-3,NA,NA,TRBV20-1,TGCAGTGCTCAGAGGGGTGATACGCAGTATTTT,CSAQRGDTQYF
TRBJ2-2,TRBD1,NA,TRBV6-1,TGTGCCACCCAGGGACAGACATTCACCGGGGAGCTGTTTTTT,CATQGQTFTGELFF
TRBJ2-2,NA,NA,TRBV11-3,TGTGCCAGCAGCCCAAGCGGGTTGAACACCGGGGAGCTGTTTTTT,CASSPSGLNTGELFF
TRBJ1-2,NA,NA,TRBV7-2,TGTGCCAGCAGCTTAGTGGATACACGCTATGGCTACACCTTC,CASSLVDTRYGYTF
TRBJ2-7,TRBD2,NA,TRBV6-5,TGTGCCAGCAGCCTCCTGGGGGGGAGCTCCTACGAGCAGTACTTC,CASSLLGGSSYEQYF
TRBJ2-5,NA,few,TRBV7-8,TGTGCCAGCAGCTTATTTAGCTCCGAGACCCAGTACTTC,CASSLFSSETQYF
TRBJ2-1,TRBD1,NA,TRBV19,TGTGCCAGTAGTCCCCGGGACAGGACTACCTACAATGAGCAGTTCTTC,CASSPRDRTTYNEQFF